This record concerns one TCR beta chain sequence. This specimen belongs to a study of T cell changes during pregnancy in multiple sclerosis. Trimming removed 4 bases at V and 3 bases at J, with 31 bases between. CDR1 is SGHVS, CDR2 FQNEAQ, per germline. CDR3 length equals 20 residues. Profiled with immunoSEQ multiplex PCR; TCRdb holds only in-frame clones, not every one. The sample has 70,000 to 95,000 clones; 85% to 95% are singletons. The V and J genes are TRBV7-8 and TRBJ2-7, with D possibly matching TRBD2 (6 bases). The starting material was peripheral blood, obtained in the third trimester of pregnancy. The clonotype originates from a female donor with multiple sclerosis, enrolled in a pregnancy study. The CDR3 sequence: CASSSKTISNFGSEGYEQYF. CDR3 DNA: TGTGCCAGCAGCTCAAAGACCATCTCTAATTTTGGTTCGGAGGGCTACGAGCAGTACTTC.